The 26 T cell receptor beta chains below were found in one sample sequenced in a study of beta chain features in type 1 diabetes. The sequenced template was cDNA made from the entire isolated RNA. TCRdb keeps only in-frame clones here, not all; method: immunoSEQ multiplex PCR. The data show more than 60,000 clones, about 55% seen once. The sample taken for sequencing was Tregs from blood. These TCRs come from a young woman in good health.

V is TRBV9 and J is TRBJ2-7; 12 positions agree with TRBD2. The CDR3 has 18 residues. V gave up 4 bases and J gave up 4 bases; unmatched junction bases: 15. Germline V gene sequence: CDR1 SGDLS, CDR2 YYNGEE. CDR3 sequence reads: CASSPLSGLAGQGYEQYF. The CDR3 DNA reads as TGTGCCAGCAGCCCTCTTTCCGGACTAGCGGGGCAAGGGTACGAGCAGTACTTC.

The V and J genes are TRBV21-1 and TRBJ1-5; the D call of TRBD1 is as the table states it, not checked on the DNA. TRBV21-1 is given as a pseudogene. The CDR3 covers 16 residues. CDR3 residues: CASSKPGGNDNQPQHF. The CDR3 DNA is TGTGCCAGCAGCAAACCAGGGGGTAATGACAATCAGCCCCAGCATTTT.

The CDR3 sequence: CASSETSGRASYNEQFF. DNA for the CDR3: TGTGCCAGCAGCGAGACTAGCGGGAGGGCCTCCTACAATGAGCAGTTCTTC. The chain employs TRBV9 and TRBJ2-1, with 14 nucleotides matching TRBD2. V was clipped by 3 bases and J by 0 bases; unmatched bases: 2. In germline, CDR1 is SGDLS, CDR2 YYNGEE. The CDR3 length is 17 residues.

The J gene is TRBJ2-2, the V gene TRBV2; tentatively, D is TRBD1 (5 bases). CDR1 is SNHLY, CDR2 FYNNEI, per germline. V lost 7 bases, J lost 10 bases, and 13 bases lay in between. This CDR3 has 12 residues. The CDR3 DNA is TGTGCCAGCACCGTGGGGCGGTCGGAGCTGTTTTTT. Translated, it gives CASTVGRSELFF.

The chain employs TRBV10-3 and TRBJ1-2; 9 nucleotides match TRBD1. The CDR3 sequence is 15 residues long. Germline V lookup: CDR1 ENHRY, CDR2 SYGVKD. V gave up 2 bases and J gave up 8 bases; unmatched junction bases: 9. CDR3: CAISETPPGQGGYTF. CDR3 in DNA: TGTGCCATCAGTGAGACTCCACCAGGACAGGGGGGCTACACCTTC.

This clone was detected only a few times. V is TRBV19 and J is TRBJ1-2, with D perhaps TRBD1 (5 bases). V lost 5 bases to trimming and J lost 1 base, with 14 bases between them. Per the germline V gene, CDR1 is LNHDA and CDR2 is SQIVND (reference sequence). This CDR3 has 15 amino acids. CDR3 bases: TGTGCCAGTAGTTACAGGCTCCGTATTAACTATGGCTACACCTTC. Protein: CASSYRLRINYGYTF.

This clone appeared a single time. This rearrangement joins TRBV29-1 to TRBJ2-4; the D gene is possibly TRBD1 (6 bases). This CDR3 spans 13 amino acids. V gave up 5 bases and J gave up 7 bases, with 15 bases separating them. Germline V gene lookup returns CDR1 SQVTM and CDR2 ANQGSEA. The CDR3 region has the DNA TGCAGCGTTTCAGCGACAGGTGGGAACATTCAGTACTTC. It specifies CSVSATGGNIQYF.

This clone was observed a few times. CDR3 region: CASSRQGWLMNTEAFF. The CDR3 bases are TGTGCCAGCAGTCGACAGGGGTGGTTGATGAACACTGAAGCTTTCTTT. V and J are TRBV6-6 and TRBJ1-1, with 8 positions matching TRBD1. Losses at the gene ends were 5 bases for V and 0 bases for J; bases not matched to a gene: 8. This CDR3 comprises 16 residues. Germline CDR1 and CDR2: MNHNY and SVGAGI (reference sequence).

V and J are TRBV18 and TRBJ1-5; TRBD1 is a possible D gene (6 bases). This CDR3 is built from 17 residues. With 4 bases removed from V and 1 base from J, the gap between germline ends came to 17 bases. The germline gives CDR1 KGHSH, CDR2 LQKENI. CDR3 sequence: CASSLSRTETSNQPQHF. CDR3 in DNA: TGTGCCAGCTCACTATCTAGGACAGAGACGAGCAATCAGCCCCAGCATTTT. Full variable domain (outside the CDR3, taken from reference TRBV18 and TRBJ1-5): NAGVMQNPRHLVRRRGQEARLRCSPMKGHSHVYWYRQLPEEGLKFMVYLQKENIIDESGMPKERFSAEFPKEGPSILRIQQVVRGDSAAYFCASSLSRTETSNQPQHFGDGTRLSIL.

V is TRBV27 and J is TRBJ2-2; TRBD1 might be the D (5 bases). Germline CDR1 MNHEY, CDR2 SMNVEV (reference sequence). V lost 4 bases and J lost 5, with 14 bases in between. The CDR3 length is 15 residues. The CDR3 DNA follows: TGTGCCAGCAGTTGGGGCTCCGATGGTACCGGGGAGCTGTTTTTT. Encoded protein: CASSWGSDGTGELFF.

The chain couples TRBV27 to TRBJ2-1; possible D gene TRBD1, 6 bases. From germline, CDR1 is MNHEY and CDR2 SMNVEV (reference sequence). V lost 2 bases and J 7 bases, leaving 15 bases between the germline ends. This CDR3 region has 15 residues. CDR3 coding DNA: TGTGCCAGCAGTTTACGGGGCAGGGGCTGGAATGAGCAGTTCTTC. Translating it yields CASSLRGRGWNEQFF.

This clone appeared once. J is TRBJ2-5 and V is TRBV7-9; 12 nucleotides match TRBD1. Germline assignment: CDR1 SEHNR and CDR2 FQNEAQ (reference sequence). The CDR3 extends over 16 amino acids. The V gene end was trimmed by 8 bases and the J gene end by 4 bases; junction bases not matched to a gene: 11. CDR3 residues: CASGTGTGGRGETQYF. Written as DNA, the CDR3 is TGTGCCAGCGGCACCGGGACAGGGGGCAGGGGAGAGACCCAGTACTTC.

The DNA of the CDR3 is TGCGCCAGCAGCCAGCCTGGACAGGCCTTAGCCAAAAACATTCAGTACTTC. This encodes CASSQPGQALAKNIQYF. The chain uses TRBV5-1 and TRBJ2-4; 7 bases fit TRBD1. The CDR3 has 17 residues. The J segment lost 0 bases and the V segment lost 4 bases, leaving 10 bases of the junction unmatched. In germline, CDR1 is SGHRS, CDR2 YFSETQ.

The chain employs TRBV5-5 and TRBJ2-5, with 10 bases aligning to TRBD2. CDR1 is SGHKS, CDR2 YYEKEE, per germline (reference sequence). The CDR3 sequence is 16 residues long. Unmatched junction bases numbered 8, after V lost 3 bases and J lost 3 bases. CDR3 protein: CASSSGTSDTKETQYF. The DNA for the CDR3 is TGTGCCAGCAGCTCTGGGACTAGCGACACGAAAGAGACCCAGTACTTC.

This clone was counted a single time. The CDR3 sequence: CASSSTPGQIFTEAFF. The CDR3 DNA reads as TGTGCCAGTAGTTCGACCCCGGGACAAATTTTCACTGAAGCTTTCTTT. V gene TRBV19 combines with J gene TRBJ1-1; D may be TRBD1 (6 bases). Germline V gene lookup returns CDR1 LNHDA and CDR2 SQIVND (reference sequence). The CDR3 loop spans 16 amino acids. The V and J ends lost 5 bases and 4 bases respectively, with 20 bases between them.

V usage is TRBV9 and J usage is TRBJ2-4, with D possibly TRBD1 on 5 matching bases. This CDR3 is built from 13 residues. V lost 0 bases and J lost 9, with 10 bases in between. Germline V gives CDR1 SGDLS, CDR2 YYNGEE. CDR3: CASSVAPGSIQYF. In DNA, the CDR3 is TGTGCCAGCAGCGTAGCTCCAGGGTCCATTCAGTACTTC.

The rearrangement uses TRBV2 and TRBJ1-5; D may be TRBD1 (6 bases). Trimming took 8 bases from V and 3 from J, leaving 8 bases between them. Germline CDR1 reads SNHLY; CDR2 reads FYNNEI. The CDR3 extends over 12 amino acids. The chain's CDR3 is CASGDNNQPQHF. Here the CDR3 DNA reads TGTGCCAGCGGGGACAACAATCAGCCCCAGCATTTT.

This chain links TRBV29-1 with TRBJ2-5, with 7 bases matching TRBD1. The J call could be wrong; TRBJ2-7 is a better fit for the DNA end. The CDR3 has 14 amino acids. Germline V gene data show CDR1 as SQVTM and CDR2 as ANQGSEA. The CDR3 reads CSVAVGTASYEQYF. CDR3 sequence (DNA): TGCAGCGTCGCAGTTGGGACAGCCTCCTACGAGCAGTACTTC.

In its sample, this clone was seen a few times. CDR3 nucleotide sequence: TGCGCCAGCAGCCCGTTTAGCGGACAAGAGACCCAGTACTTC. Protein: CASSPFSGQETQYF. The chain uses TRBV5-1 and TRBJ2-5, with D possibly being TRBD2 (6 bases). Trimming cost V 4 bases and J 2 bases, with 12 bases left between them. Germline loops: CDR1 SGHRS, CDR2 YFSETQ. The CDR3 extends over 14 amino acids.

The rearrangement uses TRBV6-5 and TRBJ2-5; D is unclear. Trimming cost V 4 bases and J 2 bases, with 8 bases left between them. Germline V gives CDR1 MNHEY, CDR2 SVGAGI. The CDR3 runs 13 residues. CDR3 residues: CASSFGRQETQYF. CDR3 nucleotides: TGTGCCAGCAGTTTCGGCAGGCAAGAGACCCAGTACTTC.

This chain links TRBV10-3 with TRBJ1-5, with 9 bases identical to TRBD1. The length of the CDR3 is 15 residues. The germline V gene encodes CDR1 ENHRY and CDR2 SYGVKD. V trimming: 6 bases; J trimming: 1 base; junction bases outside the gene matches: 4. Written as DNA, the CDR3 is TGTGCCATCAGCCTCGGGACAGGGAGCAATCAGCCCCAGCATTTT. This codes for CAISLGTGSNQPQHF.

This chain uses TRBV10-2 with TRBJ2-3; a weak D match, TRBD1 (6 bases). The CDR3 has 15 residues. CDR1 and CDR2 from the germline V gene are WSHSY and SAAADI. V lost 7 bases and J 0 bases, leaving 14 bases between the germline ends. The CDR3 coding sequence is TGCGCCAGCACAAGACAGGTCCCTAGCACAGATACGCAGTATTTT. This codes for CASTRQVPSTDTQYF.

CDR3 nucleotides: TGTGCCAGCAGCTTAAATCCCCCAGGGGGGGAGACCCAGTACTTC. Translating it yields CASSLNPPGGETQYF. The chain employs TRBV7-2 and TRBJ2-5; a weak D match, TRBD1 (7 bases). The length of the CDR3 is 15 residues. The V end was cut by 2 bases, the J end by 5 bases, with 15 bases between. CDR1 is SGHTA, CDR2 FQGNSA, per germline.

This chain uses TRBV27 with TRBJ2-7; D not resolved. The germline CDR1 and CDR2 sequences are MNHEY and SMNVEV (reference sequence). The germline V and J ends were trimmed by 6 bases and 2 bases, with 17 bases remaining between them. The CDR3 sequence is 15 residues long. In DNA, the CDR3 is TGTGCCAGCAGCCTCAAACCCTCCCCGGCCTACGAGCAGTACTTC. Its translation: CASSLKPSPAYEQYF.

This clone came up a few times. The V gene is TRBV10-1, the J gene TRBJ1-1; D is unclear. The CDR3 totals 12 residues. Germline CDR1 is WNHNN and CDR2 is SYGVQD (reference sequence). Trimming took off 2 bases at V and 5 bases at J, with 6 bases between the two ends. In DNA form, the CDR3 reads TGCGCCAGCAGTGAGCGCGGGACTGAAGCTTTCTTT. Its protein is CASSERGTEAFF.

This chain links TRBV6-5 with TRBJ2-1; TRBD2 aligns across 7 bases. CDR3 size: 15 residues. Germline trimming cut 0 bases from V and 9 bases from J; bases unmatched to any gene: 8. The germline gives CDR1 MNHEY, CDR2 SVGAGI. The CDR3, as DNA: TGTGCCAGCAGTTACTCGAGAGCCCCGGGGGGTGAGCAGTTCTTC. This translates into CASSYSRAPGGEQFF.